Listed below are T cell receptor beta chains from one sample, sequenced in a study of T cell responses to AZD1222 COVID-19 vaccine. Sequencing used immunoSEQ multiplex PCR; TCRdb keeps in-frame clones, though not all of them. Of 130,000 to 150,000 clones in the sample, around nine tenths were seen once. The sequencing used peripheral blood, collected on day 0 of MenACWY control vaccination. The receptors stem from an adult in good health. CDR3s include the opening cysteine and the closing phenylalanine or tryptophan. D genes are given only for firm matches. Not all rows give a size; the values are once, few, many and, for expanded clones, a class.

clone_size d_call j_call v_call cdr3_aa cdr3_nt
few TRBD1 TRBJ1-4 TRBV5-1 CASSLGGQGREKLFF TGCGCCAGCAGCTTGGGCGGACAGGGACGGGAAAAACTGTTTTTT
- TRBD1 TRBJ1-1 TRBV7-9 CASSADRDPNTEAFF TGTGCCAGCAGCGCAGACAGGGACCCGAACACTGAAGCTTTCTTT
- - TRBJ1-4 TRBV6-5 CASRAGHLNEKLFF TGTGCCAGCAGGGCGGGACACCTTAATGAAAAACTGTTTTTT
- - TRBJ1-5 TRBV19 CASSIDRGKGNQPQHF TGTGCCAGTAGTATAGATAGGGGAAAGGGCAATCAGCCCCAGCATTTT
- - TRBJ1-3 TRBV5-4 CASSLGLASQF TGTGCCAGCAGCTTGGGGTTGGCCTCCCAGTTT
few TRBD1 TRBJ1-6 TRBV28 CASSPGQAINSPLHF TGTGCCAGCAGTCCTGGACAGGCGATTAATTCACCCCTCCACTTT
- TRBD1 TRBJ1-2 TRBV15 CATSRGDRESGGYTF TGTGCCACCAGCAGAGGGGACAGGGAAAGTGGTGGCTACACCTTC
few - TRBJ1-1 TRBV6-5 CASSAPREGSTEAFF TGTGCCAGCAGCGCCCCCCGGGAGGGGTCCACTGAAGCTTTCTTT
- - TRBJ1-6 TRBV12-3/TRBV12-4 CASSLMNNSPLHF TGTGCCAGCAGTTTAATGAATAATTCACCCCTCCACTTT
- - TRBJ1-1 TRBV7-8 CASSLGARSNTEAFF TGTGCCAGCAGCTTAGGGGCCAGATCGAACACTGAAGCTTTCTTT
- - TRBJ2-7 TRBV28 CASSSFSGRSYEQYF TGTGCCAGCAGTTCCTTTTCAGGACGTAGCTACGAGCAGTACTTC
- - TRBJ1-2 TRBV19 CASSRLPTHGYTF TGTGCCAGTAGCCGCCTTCCGACTCATGGCTACACCTTC
- - TRBJ2-1 TRBV3-1/TRBV3-2 CASSQEGAYNEQFF TGTGCCAGCAGCCAAGAGGGAGCCTACAATGAGCAGTTCTTC
- - TRBJ1-1 TRBV11-2 CASSLSWTEAFF TGTGCCAGCAGCTTATCGTGGACAGAGGCTTTCTTT
- TRBD1 TRBJ1-5 TRBV12-3/TRBV12-4 CASSPQGNQPQHF TGTGCCAGCAGTCCACAGGGGAATCAGCCCCAGCATTTT
- TRBD2 TRBJ2-3 TRBV5-1 CASSLTSGGADTQYF TGCGCCAGCAGCTTGACTAGCGGGGGTGCAGATACGCAGTATTTT
- - TRBJ1-5 TRBV12-3/TRBV12-4 CASSLFSNQPQHF TGTGCCAGCAGTTTGTTTAGCAATCAGCCCCAGCATTTT
- TRBD1 TRBJ1-5 TRBV24-1 CATSDGTHRGGIQPQHF TGTGCCACCAGTGATGGGACCCACAGGGGGGGCATTCAGCCCCAGCATTTT
- TRBD2 TRBJ2-3 TRBV5-4 CASSLGLAGGTDTQYF TGTGCCAGCAGCTTGGGACTAGCGGGGGGCACAGATACGCAGTATTTT
- TRBD1 TRBJ1-2 TRBV30 CAWATTGAVYGYTF TGTGCCTGGGCCACGACAGGGGCCGTATATGGCTACACCTTC
medium-sized - TRBJ1-2 TRBV27 CASSLGQSYGYTF TGTGCCAGCAGTTTGGGACAATCCTATGGCTACACCTTC
- - TRBJ2-1 TRBV4-1 CASSLTTGYNEQFF TGCGCCAGCAGCCTCACGACGGGATACAATGAGCAGTTCTTC
- TRBD2 TRBJ2-3 TRBV3-1/TRBV3-2 CASSQHTSGGDTQYF TGTGCCAGCAGCCAACATACTAGCGGAGGAGATACGCAGTATTTT
once - TRBJ1-1 TRBV3-1/TRBV3-2 CASSQDAGREAFF TGTGCCAGCAGCCAAGACGCAGGGCGTGAAGCTTTCTTT
- TRBD1 TRBJ1-5 TRBV27 CASSLSPGQGYQPQHF TGTGCCAGCAGTCTATCTCCGGGACAGGGTTATCAGCCCCAGCATTTT
- - TRBJ1-2 TRBV2 CASSEALTGSLNYGYTF TGTGCCAGCAGTGAAGCGCTTACAGGCAGCCTTAACTATGGCTACACCTTC
- - TRBJ2-6 TRBV5-1 CASSFDSSSGANVLTF TGCGCCAGCAGCTTCGACAGTAGCTCTGGGGCCAACGTCCTGACTTTC
- - TRBJ1-6 TRBV9 CASSTGPGEYSPLHF TGTGCCAGCAGCACTGGACCGGGGGAATATTCACCCCTCCACTTT